This TCR beta chain was observed in a study of cytomegalovirus exposure and HLA in healthy donors. Study results and caveats: Listed as cytomegalovirus-associated were roughly 180 TCR beta chains. The tendency of first-cohort TCR clusters to co-occur in the roughly 130 validation repertoires was the finding of a later analysis. A classifier reportedly called cytomegalovirus status with high sensitivity and specificity.

Profiling relied on immunoSEQ multiplex PCR, and the TCRdb table lists in-frame clones only, not all of them. This table has roughly 250,000 clones, around nine tenths appearing once. V was clipped by 8 bases and J by 9 bases; unmatched bases: 9. CDR3 length equals 15 residues. Germline V gene sequence: CDR1 SNHLY, CDR2 FYNNEI. This clone was seen a few times. The antigen is not known. The sequencing input was PBMCs. The chain joins TRBV2 to TRBJ1-6; 11 nucleotides align to TRBD1. The TCR comes from a man aged 18 to 30 in good health and CMV-seronegative. The CDR3 DNA is TGTGCCAGCGGGATACTGGACAGGGGGCCTTCACCCCTCCACTTT. Protein sequence: CASGILDRGPSPLHF. Using reference TRBV2 and TRBJ1-6 for the parts outside the CDR3, the full variable domain is EPEVTQTPSHQVTQMGQEVILRCVPISNHLYFYWYRQILGQKVEFLVSFYNNEISEKSEIFDDQFSVERPDGSNFTLKIRSTKLEDSAMYFCASGILDRGPSPLHFGNGTRLTVT.